This paragraph covers one TCR beta chain sequence. The antigen remains unidentified. These data are taken from a study of T cell responses to AZD1222 COVID-19 vaccine. Profiling relied on immunoSEQ multiplex PCR, and the TCRdb table lists in-frame clones only, not all of them. The table lists about 180,000 clones, just over 85% of them singletons. Notes on the study in general: Among the donors, most were white British and more were female, and clonal diversity was possibly underestimated. Spike as a whole was targeted by vaccine-associated CD4 TCRs, dominant at 160-218 and 743-854.

CDR3 length: 15 residues. CDR1 LNHDA and CDR2 SQIVND come from the germline V gene (reference sequence). V lost 3 bases, J lost 5 bases, and 5 bases stayed unmatched. This specimen was peripheral blood, taken 28 days after the second AZD1222 dose. The TCR originated in an adult who received the AZD1222 COVID-19 vaccine. The J gene is TRBJ2-1, the V gene TRBV19; 9 bases fit TRBD1. CDR3 region: CASSIGQGTHNEQFF. The CDR3 bases are TGTGCCAGTAGTATTGGACAGGGGACCCACAATGAGCAGTTCTTC.